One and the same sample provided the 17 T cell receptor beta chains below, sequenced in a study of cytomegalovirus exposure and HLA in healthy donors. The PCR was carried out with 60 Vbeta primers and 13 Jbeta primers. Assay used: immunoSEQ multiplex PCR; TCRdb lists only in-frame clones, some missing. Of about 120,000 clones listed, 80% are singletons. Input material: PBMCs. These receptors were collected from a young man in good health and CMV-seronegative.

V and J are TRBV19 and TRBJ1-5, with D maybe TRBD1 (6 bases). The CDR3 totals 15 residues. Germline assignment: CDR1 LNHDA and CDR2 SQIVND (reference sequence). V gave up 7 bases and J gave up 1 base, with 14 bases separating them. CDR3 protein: CASTEGVGSNQPQHF. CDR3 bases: TGTGCCAGTACCGAGGGGGTGGGGAGCAATCAGCCCCAGCATTTT. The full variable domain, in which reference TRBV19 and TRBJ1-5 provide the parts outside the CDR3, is DGGITQSPKYLFRKEGQNVTLSCEQNLNHDAMYWYRQDPGQGLRLIYYSQIVNDFQKGDIAEGYSVSREKKESFPLTVTSAQKNPTAFYLCASTEGVGSNQPQHFGDGTRLSIL.

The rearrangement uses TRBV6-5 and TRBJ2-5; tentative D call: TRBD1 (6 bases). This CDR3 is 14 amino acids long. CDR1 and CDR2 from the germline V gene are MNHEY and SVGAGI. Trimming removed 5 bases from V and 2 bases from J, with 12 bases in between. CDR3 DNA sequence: TGTGCCAGCAGTCGACAGGCGACGCAAGAGACCCAGTACTTC. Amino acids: CASSRQATQETQYF.

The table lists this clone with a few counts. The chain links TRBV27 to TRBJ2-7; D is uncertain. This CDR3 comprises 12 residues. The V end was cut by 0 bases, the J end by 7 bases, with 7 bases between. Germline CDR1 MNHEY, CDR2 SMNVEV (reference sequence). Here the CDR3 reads CASSLSSGEQYF. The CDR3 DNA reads TGTGCCAGCAGTTTATCGTCCGGGGAGCAGTACTTC.

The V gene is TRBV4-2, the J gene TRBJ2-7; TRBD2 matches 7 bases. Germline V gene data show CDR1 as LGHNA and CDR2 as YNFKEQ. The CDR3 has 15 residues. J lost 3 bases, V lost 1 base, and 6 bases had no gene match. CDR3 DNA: TGTGCCAGCAGCCAAGTAGAGGGAGGGAGCTACGAGCAGTACTTC. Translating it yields CASSQVEGGSYEQYF.

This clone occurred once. DNA of the CDR3: TGTGCCACCAGCAATGGCCGCTCCTTGTACCAAGAGACCCAGTACTTC. Translating it yields CATSNGRSLYQETQYF. The chain combines TRBV15 with TRBJ2-5; D is ambiguous. Germline V gene sequence: CDR1 LNHNV, CDR2 YYDKDF (reference sequence). The CDR3 spans 16 residues. Trimming left V 4 bases short and J 0 bases short, with 15 bases between. Full variable domain (missing parts from reference TRBV15 and TRBJ2-5): DAMVIQNPRYQVTQFGKPVTLSCSQTLNHNVMYWYQQKSSQAPKLLFHYYDKDFNNEADTPDNFQSRRPNTSFCFLDIRSPGLGDTAMYLCATSNGRSLYQETQYFGPGTRLLVL.

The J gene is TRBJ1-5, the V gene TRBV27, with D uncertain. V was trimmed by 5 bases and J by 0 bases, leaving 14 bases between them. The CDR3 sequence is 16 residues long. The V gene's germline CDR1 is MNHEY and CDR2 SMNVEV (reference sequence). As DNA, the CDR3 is TGTGCCAGCAGTCCCTCGGGAAACCCTAGCAATCAGCCCCAGCATTTT. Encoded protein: CASSPSGNPSNQPQHF.

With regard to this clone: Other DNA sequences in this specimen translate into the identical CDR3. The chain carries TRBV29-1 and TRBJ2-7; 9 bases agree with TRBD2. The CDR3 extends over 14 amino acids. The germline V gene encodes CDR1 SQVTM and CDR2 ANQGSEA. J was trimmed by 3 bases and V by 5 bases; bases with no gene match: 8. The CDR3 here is CSVRLLAGSYEQYF. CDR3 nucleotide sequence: TGCAGCGTTCGGCTGCTAGCGGGAAGCTACGAGCAGTACTTC.

Here the CDR3 reads CAWSTGTGYVYEQYF. The CDR3 nucleotides are TGTGCCTGGAGTACCGGGACAGGGTATGTGTACGAGCAGTACTTC. This rearrangement joins TRBV30 to TRBJ2-7; the match to TRBD1 covers 9 bases. CDR3 length: 15 residues. CDR1 and CDR2 (germline): GTSNPN, SVGIG (reference sequence). The junction had 9 bases not matched to a gene; V was cut back by 2 bases and J by 4 bases.

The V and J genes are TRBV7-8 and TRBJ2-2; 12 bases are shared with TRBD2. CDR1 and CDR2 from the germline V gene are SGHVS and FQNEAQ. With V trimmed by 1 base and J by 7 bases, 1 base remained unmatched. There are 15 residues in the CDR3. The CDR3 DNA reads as TGTGCCAGCAGCTTAGGGACTAGCGGGATCGGGGAGCTGTTTTTT. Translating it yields CASSLGTSGIGELFF.

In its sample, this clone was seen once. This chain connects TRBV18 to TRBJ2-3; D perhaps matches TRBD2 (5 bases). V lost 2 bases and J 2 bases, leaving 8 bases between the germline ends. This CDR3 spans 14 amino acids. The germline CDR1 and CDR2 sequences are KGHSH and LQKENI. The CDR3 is CASSPGGPTDTQYF. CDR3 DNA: TGTGCCAGCTCACCAGGAGGACCCACAGATACGCAGTATTTT.

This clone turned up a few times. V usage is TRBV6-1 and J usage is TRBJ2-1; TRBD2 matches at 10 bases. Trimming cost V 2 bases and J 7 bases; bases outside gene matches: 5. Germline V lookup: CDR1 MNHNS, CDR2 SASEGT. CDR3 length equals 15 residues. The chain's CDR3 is CASSELAGDLNEQFF. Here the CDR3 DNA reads TGTGCCAGCAGTGAACTAGCGGGAGATTTAAATGAGCAGTTCTTC.

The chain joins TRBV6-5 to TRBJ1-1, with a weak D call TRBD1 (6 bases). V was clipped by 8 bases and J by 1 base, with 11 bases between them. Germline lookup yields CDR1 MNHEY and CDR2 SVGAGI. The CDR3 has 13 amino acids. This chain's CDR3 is CASSTGRNTEAFF. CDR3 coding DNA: TGTGCCAGCTCTACAGGGAGGAACACTGAAGCTTTCTTT.

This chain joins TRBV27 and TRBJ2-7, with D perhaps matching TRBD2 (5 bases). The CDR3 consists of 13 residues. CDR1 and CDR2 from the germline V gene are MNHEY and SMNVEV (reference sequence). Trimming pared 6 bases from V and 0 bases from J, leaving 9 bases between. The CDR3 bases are TGTGCCAGCAGACGGACTGGCTCCTACGAGCAGTACTTC. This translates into CASRRTGSYEQYF.

The CDR3 loop reads CASPSRDRDQPQHF. CDR3 coding DNA: TGTGCCAGCCCGTCCCGGGACAGAGATCAGCCCCAGCATTTT. The chain carries TRBV27 and TRBJ1-5, with 7 nucleotides matching TRBD1. Trimming at V came to 8 bases and at J to 5 bases, leaving 9 bases not matched to a gene. The length of the CDR3 is 14 residues. Germline-derived CDR1 and CDR2 are MNHEY and SMNVEV (reference sequence).

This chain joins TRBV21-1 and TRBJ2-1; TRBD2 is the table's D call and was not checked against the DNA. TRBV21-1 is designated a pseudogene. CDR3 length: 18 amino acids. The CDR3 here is CASSKSPLAGGVWNEQFF. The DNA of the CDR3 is TGTGCCAGCAGCAAATCGCCACTAGCGGGAGGGGTTTGGAATGAGCAGTTCTTC.

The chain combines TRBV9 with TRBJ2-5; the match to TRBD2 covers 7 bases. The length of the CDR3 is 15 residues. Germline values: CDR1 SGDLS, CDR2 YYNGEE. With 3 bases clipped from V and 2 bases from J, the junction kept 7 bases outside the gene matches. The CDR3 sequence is CASSAGTTSQETQYF. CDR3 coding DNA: TGTGCCAGCAGCGCTGGGACTACCAGTCAAGAGACCCAGTACTTC.

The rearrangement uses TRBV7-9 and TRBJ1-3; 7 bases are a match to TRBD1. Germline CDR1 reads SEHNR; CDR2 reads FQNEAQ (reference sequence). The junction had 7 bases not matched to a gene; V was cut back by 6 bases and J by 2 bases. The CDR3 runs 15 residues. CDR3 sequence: CASSPGTVAGNTIYF. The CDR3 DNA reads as TGTGCCAGCAGTCCCGGGACAGTGGCTGGAAACACCATATATTTT. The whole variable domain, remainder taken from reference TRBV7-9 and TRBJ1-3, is DTGVSQNPRHKITKRGQNVTFRCDPISEHNRLYWYRQTLGQGPEFLTYFQNEAQLEKSRLLSDRFSAERPKGSFSTLEIQRTEQGDSAMYLCASSPGTVAGNTIYFGEGSWLTVV.